These T cell receptor beta chains were read from a single sample in a study of cytomegalovirus exposure and HLA in healthy donors. Assay: immunoSEQ multiplex PCR; the TCRdb copy retains only in-frame clones and omits some. The sample holds roughly 100,000 clones, approximately 87% seen once. The sample comprised PBMCs. The receptors originated from a middle-aged man in good health and CMV-seronegative. Each CDR3 is given with its conserved first and last residue. D genes are given only for firm matches.

d_gene | j_gene | len | v_gene | CDR3nt | CDR3aa
- | TRBJ2-2 | 12 | TRBV7-2 | TGTGCCAGCAGCTATCTAGCGGGGGAGCTGTTTTTT | CASSYLAGELFF
TRBD1 | TRBJ2-5 | 14 | TRBV18 | TGTGCCAGCTCACCATCGGGACAGCAAGAGACCCAGTACTTC | CASSPSGQQETQYF
- | TRBJ1-5 | 17 | TRBV23-1 | TGCGCCAGCAGTCAATTTGAACAGGAGATTAGCAATCAGCCCCAGCATTTT | CASSQFEQEISNQPQHF
TRBD1 | TRBJ1-2 | 15 | TRBV6-5 | TGTGCCAGCAGGGGGAGGGCAGGGGGCGGAGTAGGCTACACCTTC | CASRGRAGGGVGYTF
TRBD1 | TRBJ1-5 | 16 | TRBV19 | TGTGCCAGTAGTATACGGACAGGGTCGGGCAATCAGCCCCAGCATTTT | CASSIRTGSGNQPQHF
- | TRBJ2-2 | 16 | TRBV27 | TGTGCCAGCAGATTCGGAACGTACCTAGGAGCCGGGGAGCTGTTTTTT | CASRFGTYLGAGELFF
TRBD1 | TRBJ2-5 | 16 | TRBV5-1 | TGCGCCAGCATGGCCGGGACAGGGTATGTCCAAGAGACCCAGTACTTC | CASMAGTGYVQETQYF
- | TRBJ2-7 | 14 | TRBV6-6 | TGTGCCAGCAGTTACTCGAAGAGTCAGGGCGAGCAGTACTTC | CASSYSKSQGEQYF
TRBD1 | TRBJ2-2 | 15 | TRBV5-1 | TGCGCCAGCAGCTTATCCGGGACAGACACCGGGGAGCTGTTTTTT | CASSLSGTDTGELFF
- | TRBJ2-7 | 10 | TRBV29-1 | TGCAGCGTTGTCCTCTACGAGCAGTACTTC | CSVVLYEQYF